The 25 T cell receptor beta chains given below trace back to one sample, sequenced in a study of shared clonotypes between healthy human individuals. The table came from immunoSEQ multiplex PCR; TCRdb's copy has only in-frame clones and leaves some out. The profile shows about 120,000 clones, 55% to 80% of them singletons. Material: memory CD8+ T cells sorted from blood. Subset: CD45RO+ cells pooled with CCR7-negative TemRA cells. The source of these receptors is a woman in her twenties or thirties in good health.

The chain carries TRBV13 and TRBJ2-1; D might be TRBD2 (6 bases). Trimming took off 1 base at V and 8 bases at J, with 15 bases between the two ends. The CDR3 totals 15 residues. The germline V gene has CDR1 PRHDT and CDR2 FYEKMQ (reference sequence). The CDR3, as DNA: TGTGCCAGCAGCTTAGCGGGAGCTCCCTTGGATGAGCAGTTCTTC. It encodes CASSLAGAPLDEQFF.

V usage is TRBV19 and J usage is TRBJ2-7; 7 bases are a match to TRBD1. This CDR3 region has 13 residues. Germline V gene sequence: CDR1 LNHDA, CDR2 SQIVND (reference sequence). J lost 6 bases, V lost 4 bases, and 6 bases had no gene match. The chain's CDR3 is CASSTTGTGEQYF. CDR3 DNA sequence: TGTGCCAGTAGTACGACAGGGACGGGCGAGCAGTACTTC.

The chain joins TRBV29-1 to TRBJ1-1; D perhaps matches TRBD1 (5 bases). The germline V gene encodes CDR1 SQVTM and CDR2 ANQGSEA. Trimming pared 4 bases from V and 4 bases from J, leaving 13 bases between. This CDR3 is 13 amino acids long. The CDR3 coding sequence is TGCAGCGTTGGCAACTGGGGGACCACTGAAGCTTTCTTT. This encodes CSVGNWGTTEAFF.

V usage is TRBV10-2 and J usage is TRBJ1-1; possibly TRBD1 for D (6 bases). Trimming took 6 bases from V and 1 from J, leaving 18 bases between them. This CDR3 has 16 amino acids. Looked up from germline, CDR1 is WSHSY and CDR2 is SAAADI. CDR3 in DNA: TGCGCCAGCAGGGCTCACAGGGCAGAGAGGAACACTGAAGCTTTCTTT. Translated: CASRAHRAERNTEAFF.

The chain joins TRBV28 to TRBJ2-7; 9 bases match TRBD2. Germline lookup yields CDR1 MDHEN and CDR2 SYDVKM. The V gene end was trimmed by 4 bases and the J gene end by 2 bases; junction bases not matched to a gene: 3. The CDR3 has 14 amino acids. The CDR3, as DNA: TGTGCCAGCAGTTACCTAGCGGGGCCCTACGAGCAGTACTTC. It is translated as CASSYLAGPYEQYF. Based on the CDR3 plus reference TRBV28 and TRBJ2-7, the full variable domain is DVKVTQSSRYLVKRTGEKVFLECVQDMDHENMFWYRQDPGLGLRLIYFSYDVKMKEKGDIPEGYSVSREKKERFSLILESASTNQTSMYLCASSYLAGPYEQYFGPGTRLTVT.

The chain recombines TRBV28 with TRBJ2-1, with TRBD2 identical over 14 bases. V trimming: 5 bases; J trimming: 0 bases; junction bases outside the gene matches: 15. Looked up from germline, CDR1 is MDHEN and CDR2 is SYDVKM. CDR3 length equals 21 residues. CDR3 nucleotides: TGTGCCAGCAGTCCTTATGCCCCGGGACTAGCGGGAGTGTTCTCCTACAATGAGCAGTTCTTC. Protein sequence: CASSPYAPGLAGVFSYNEQFF.

The chain uses TRBV18 and TRBJ2-7; D is ambiguous. From germline, CDR1 is KGHSH and CDR2 LQKENI. Trimming cost V 5 bases and J 0 bases, with 8 bases left between them. This CDR3 comprises 13 residues. CDR3 protein: CASSGLSSYEQYF. CDR3 coding DNA: TGTGCCAGCTCAGGCCTAAGCTCCTACGAGCAGTACTTC.

This chain links TRBV27 with TRBJ1-2; perhaps TRBD1 as D (6 bases). The germline V gene has CDR1 MNHEY and CDR2 SMNVEV (reference sequence). The CDR3 consists of 13 residues. V lost 3 bases, J lost 5 bases, and 10 bases lay in between. The CDR3 region has the DNA TGTGCCAGCAGTTTCCAGGACAGATATGGCTACACCTTC. Translated: CASSFQDRYGYTF.

The gene calls are TRBV13 and TRBJ1-2; D remains unclear. CDR3 length: 14 amino acids. V lost 5 bases and J 0 bases, leaving 10 bases between the germline ends. The germline V gene has CDR1 PRHDT and CDR2 FYEKMQ (reference sequence). CDR3 sequence reads: CASSPIEPNYGYTF. CDR3 DNA: TGTGCCAGCAGCCCCATAGAACCTAACTATGGCTACACCTTC.

V is TRBV27 and J is TRBJ1-4, with D perhaps matching TRBD1 (6 bases). V shed 0 bases and J shed 8 bases, with 19 bases lying between them. Germline V CDR1 and CDR2: MNHEY, SMNVEV (reference sequence). This CDR3 has 17 amino acids. CDR3 sequence: CASSLSSLWGPGEKLFF. Written as DNA, the CDR3 is TGTGCCAGCAGTTTATCTAGTTTGTGGGGGCCTGGAGAAAAACTGTTTTTT.

The chain is built from TRBV2 and TRBJ2-7; 7 positions agree with TRBD2. V was pared by 1 base and J by 2 bases, with 2 bases of the junction left unmatched. In germline, CDR1 is SNHLY, CDR2 FYNNEI. The CDR3 extends over 14 amino acids. The CDR3 here is CASSEEAGPYEQYF. DNA of the CDR3: TGTGCCAGCAGTGAAGAAGCGGGACCCTACGAGCAGTACTTC.

The chain joins TRBV30 to TRBJ1-2; the match to TRBD1 covers 7 bases. The V segment lost 1 base and the J segment 4 bases; nucleotides outside the gene matches: 9. The CDR3 totals 15 residues. The V gene's germline CDR1 is GTSNPN and CDR2 SVGIG (reference sequence). The CDR3 DNA follows: TGTGCCTGGAGTGCCTGGGACAGCCCCGGCTATGGCTACACCTTC. The encoded protein is CAWSAWDSPGYGYTF.

The chain employs TRBV19 and TRBJ2-2; 9 bases are a match to TRBD2. The junction had 10 bases not matched to a gene; V was cut back by 5 bases and J by 0 bases. The CDR3 consists of 18 residues. The germline gives CDR1 LNHDA, CDR2 SQIVND (reference sequence). In DNA form, the CDR3 reads TGTGCCAGTAGTGGGAGACTAGCGGCTATCTCGAACACCGGGGAGCTGTTTTTT. This translates into CASSGRLAAISNTGELFF.

The gene calls are TRBV4-2 and TRBJ1-5; D gene unclear. This CDR3 is 15 amino acids long. V shed 0 bases and J shed 1 base, with 7 bases lying between them. CDR1 LGHNA and CDR2 YNFKEQ come from the germline V gene. Written as DNA, the CDR3 is TGTGCCAGCAGCCAAGACAGGACCAGCAATCAGCCCCAGCATTTT. It is translated as CASSQDRTSNQPQHF.

The chain couples TRBV6-4 to TRBJ2-1; D remains unclear. V was cut by 3 bases and J by 8 bases, with 20 bases left in between. The CDR3 contains 16 residues. Germline V gives CDR1 MRHNA, CDR2 SNTAGT. The CDR3 sequence is CASSEETDQAPHEQFF. DNA for the CDR3: TGTGCCAGCAGTGAAGAGACGGACCAAGCGCCCCATGAGCAGTTCTTC.

This clone was detected only once. This sequence joins TRBV2 and TRBJ2-6; no clear D gene. The ends were cut back, 7 bases at V and 0 bases at J, with 19 bases in the middle. The CDR3 consists of 18 residues. The germline gives CDR1 SNHLY, CDR2 FYNNEI. The CDR3 sequence: CASTTLPALFSGANVLTF. Here the CDR3 DNA reads TGTGCCAGCACCACCCTGCCAGCTCTGTTCTCTGGGGCCAACGTCCTGACTTTC.

This clone was seen a handful of times. One base away lies a much larger clone, so this may be a sequencing read error. The chain has TRBV11-1 and TRBJ2-6; possible D gene TRBD2, 5 bases. Per the germline V gene, CDR1 is SGHAT and CDR2 is FQDESV (reference sequence). The CDR3 is 18 residues long. V was pared by 5 bases and J by 1 base, with 18 bases between. CDR3 sequence: CASSQNSHGESGANVLTF. Written as DNA, the CDR3 is TGTGCCAGCAGCCAAAACAGTCACGGGGAATCTGGGGCCAACGTCCTGACTTTC.

This clone has at least ten counts. The CDR3 spells CASRGTITDTQYF. CDR3 bases: TGTGCCAGCCGCGGGACTATCACAGATACGCAGTATTTT. This rearrangement joins TRBV6-5 to TRBJ2-3; 7 nucleotides agree with TRBD2. J was trimmed by 2 bases and V by 8 bases; bases with no gene match: 4. The CDR3 is 13 residues long. Looked up from germline, CDR1 is MNHEY and CDR2 is SVGAGI.

The chain links TRBV19 to TRBJ2-1; D ambiguous. The germline V gene encodes CDR1 LNHDA and CDR2 SQIVND (reference sequence). Trimming took 1 base from V and 2 from J, leaving 15 bases between them. This CDR3 comprises 17 residues. CDR3 sequence reads: CASSIGVKASPYNEQFF. The CDR3, as DNA: TGTGCCAGTAGTATAGGGGTCAAGGCTAGTCCCTACAATGAGCAGTTCTTC.

The V and J genes are TRBV7-9 and TRBJ2-7, with D possibly TRBD1 on 6 matching bases. The CDR3 is made up of 17 amino acids. Germline CDR1 and CDR2: SEHNR and FQNEAQ (reference sequence). V was cut by 0 bases and J by 3 bases, with 18 bases left in between. The CDR3 DNA is TGTGCCAGCAGCTTAGCGCTACAGGGCGATTTACTCTACGAGCAGTACTTC. Encoded protein: CASSLALQGDLLYEQYF.

The chain links TRBV11-2 to TRBJ1-5; no definite D call. The CDR3 has 14 amino acids. V was pared by 3 bases and J by 0 bases, with 6 bases between. Per the germline V gene, CDR1 is SGHAT and CDR2 is FQNNGV. In DNA, the CDR3 is TGTGCCAGCAGCTTGACCCCTAGCAATCAGCCCCAGCATTTT. This codes for CASSLTPSNQPQHF.

This clone was counted a few times. This chain connects TRBV6-1 to TRBJ2-7, with D tentatively TRBD1 or TRBD2 (5 bases each). CDR1 MNHNS and CDR2 SASEGT come from the germline V gene. Trimming took 0 bases from V and 6 from J, leaving 12 bases between them. The CDR3 contains 14 residues. DNA of the CDR3: TGTGCCAGCAGTGAAGCTGGGACCCCCCTCGAGCAGTACTTC. Its translation: CASSEAGTPLEQYF.

This rearrangement joins TRBV11-2 to TRBJ2-7; the match to TRBD2 covers 8 bases. The V segment lost 0 bases and the J segment 1 base; nucleotides outside the gene matches: 5. Per germline, CDR1 SGHAT and CDR2 FQNNGV. The CDR3 consists of 16 residues. CDR3 sequence: CASSLDRGLVSYEQYF. As DNA, the CDR3 is TGTGCCAGCAGCTTAGATCGGGGACTAGTATCCTACGAGCAGTACTTC.

V usage is TRBV19 and J usage is TRBJ1-5; no clear D. This CDR3 has 12 amino acids. The germline V and J ends were trimmed by 5 bases and 7 bases, with 9 bases remaining between them. Germline CDR1 is LNHDA and CDR2 is SQIVND (reference sequence). CDR3 in DNA: TGTGCCAGTAGTTCGCAGTTGCAGCCCCAGCATTTT. Translating gives CASSSQLQPQHF.

V is TRBV19 and J is TRBJ1-2; 7 nucleotides align to TRBD1. This CDR3 is built from 17 residues. CDR1 LNHDA and CDR2 SQIVND come from the germline V gene (reference sequence). V dropped 0 bases and J dropped 7; count of bases not matched to a gene: 14. The CDR3, as DNA: TGTGCCAGTAGTATAGATCGTGGGGGACAGCGGATGAGTGGCTACACCTTC. Translation gives CASSIDRGGQRMSGYTF. Based on the CDR3 plus reference TRBV19 and TRBJ1-2, the full variable domain is DGGITQSPKYLFRKEGQNVTLSCEQNLNHDAMYWYRQDPGQGLRLIYYSQIVNDFQKGDIAEGYSVSREKKESFPLTVTSAQKNPTAFYLCASSIDRGGQRMSGYTFGSGTRLTVV.